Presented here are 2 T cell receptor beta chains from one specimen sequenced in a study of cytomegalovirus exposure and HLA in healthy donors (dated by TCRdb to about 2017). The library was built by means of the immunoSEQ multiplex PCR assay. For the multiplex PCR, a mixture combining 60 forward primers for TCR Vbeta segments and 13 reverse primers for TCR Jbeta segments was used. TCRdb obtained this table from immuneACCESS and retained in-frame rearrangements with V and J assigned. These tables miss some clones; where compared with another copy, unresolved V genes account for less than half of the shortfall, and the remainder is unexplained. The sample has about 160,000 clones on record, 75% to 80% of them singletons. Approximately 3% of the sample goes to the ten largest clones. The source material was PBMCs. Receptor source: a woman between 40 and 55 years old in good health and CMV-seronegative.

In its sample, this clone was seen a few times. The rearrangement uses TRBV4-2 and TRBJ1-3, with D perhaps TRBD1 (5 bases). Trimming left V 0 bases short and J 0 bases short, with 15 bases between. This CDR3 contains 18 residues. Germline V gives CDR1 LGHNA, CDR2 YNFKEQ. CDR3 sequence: CASSQDVGQSYSGNTIYF. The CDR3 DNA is TGTGCCAGCAGCCAAGATGTGGGGCAGTCGTACTCTGGAAACACCATATATTTT.

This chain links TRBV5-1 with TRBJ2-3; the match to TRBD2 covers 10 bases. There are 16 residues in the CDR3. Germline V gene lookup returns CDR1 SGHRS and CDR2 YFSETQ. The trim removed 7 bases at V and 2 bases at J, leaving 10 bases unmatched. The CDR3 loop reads CASRKMLAGATDTQYF. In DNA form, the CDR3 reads TGCGCCAGCCGAAAAATGCTAGCGGGGGCCACAGATACGCAGTATTTT.